This entry concerns a single T cell receptor beta chain. At the DNA level, this CDR3 is encoded by other sequences in the same sample as well. This record belongs to a study of shared clonotypes between healthy human individuals. V lost 1 base and J lost 7; bases outside the gene matches: 3. The CDR3 consists of 13 residues. Germline-derived CDR1 and CDR2 are GTSNPN and SVGIG (reference sequence). The table came from immunoSEQ multiplex PCR; TCRdb's copy has only in-frame clones and leaves some out. The sample consists of a few million clones, over 85% of them appearing once. The sequence derives from a man aged 18 to 30 in good health. Some clones in this sample may be carry-over from other donors' samples. The specimen sequenced was naive CD4+ T cells from PBMCs. Subset reported: CD45RA+ positively selected. The chain joins TRBV30 to TRBJ1-5, with 8 nucleotides matching TRBD1. CDR3 protein: CAWSAGGGQPQHF. CDR3 sequence (DNA): TGTGCCTGGAGTGCAGGGGGCGGGCAGCCCCAGCATTTT.